This T cell receptor beta chain was obtained from a study of T cells in Graves' hyperthyroidism and ophthalmopathy. Regions amplified from RNA transcripts were the TCR beta CDR3 regions. HTBI primers were employed in a first-round RT-PCR of the TCR CDR3. A single record per CDR3 protein comes from TCRdb applying MiXCR to the multiplex PCR reads. The sample contains a few hundred thousand distinct CDR3 sequences, approximately 14% of which appear only once. The length of the CDR3 is 15 residues. Germline V lookup: CDR1 DFQATT, CDR2 SNEGSKA (reference sequence). Trimming shortened V by 0 bases and J by 8 bases, and 17 bases separated the two germline ends. This clonotype occurred many times.

The sample comprised blood. The V and J genes are TRBV20-1 and TRBJ2-1, with D unclear. The sequence derives from a woman aged 30 to 39 with Graves' hyperthyroidism that later progressed to Graves' ophthalmopathy. The CDR3 sequence is CSARDPGYSTHEQFF. For the CDR3, the DNA is TGCAGTGCTAGAGATCCAGGATACTCTACCCATGAGCAGTTCTTC.